Detailed here is one T cell receptor beta chain. These data originate in a study of shared T cell receptors in the human thymus. Data came from immunoSEQ multiplex PCR; TCRdb stores just in-frame clones and leaves some out. The sample holds some 700,000 clones, approximately 85% seen once. CDR1 and CDR2 from the germline V gene are SGHDN and FVKESK. The CDR3 is made up of 15 amino acids. Trimming pared 0 bases from V and 11 bases from J, leaving 18 bases between. The same sample was also studied in work on human thymus T cells. That study reports: Corrective heart surgery yielded resections, and these provided the thymus tissue. In thymic and blood repertoires alike, V and J usage looked biased.

J is TRBJ2-3 and V is TRBV14; D is unclear. The material sequenced was thymocytes. This TCR was recovered from a girl under three years old with a congenital heart defect. This CDR3 is CASSQEPGLSLGQYF. In DNA form, the CDR3 reads TGTGCCAGCAGCCAAGAGCCTGGTTTATCACTCGGGCAGTATTTT.